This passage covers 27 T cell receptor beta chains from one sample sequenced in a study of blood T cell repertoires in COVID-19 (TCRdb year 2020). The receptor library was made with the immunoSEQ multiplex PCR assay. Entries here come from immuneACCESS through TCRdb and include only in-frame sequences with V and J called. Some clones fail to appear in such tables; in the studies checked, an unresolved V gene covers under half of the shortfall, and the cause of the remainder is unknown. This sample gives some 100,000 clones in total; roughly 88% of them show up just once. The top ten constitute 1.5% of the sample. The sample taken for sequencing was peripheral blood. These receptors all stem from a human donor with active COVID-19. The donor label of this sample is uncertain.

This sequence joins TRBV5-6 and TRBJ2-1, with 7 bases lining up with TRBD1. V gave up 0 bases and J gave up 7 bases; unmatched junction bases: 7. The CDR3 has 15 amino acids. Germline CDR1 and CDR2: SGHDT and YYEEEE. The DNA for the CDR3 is TGTGCCAGCAGCTTGGTGGCAGGGGGTAGGAATGAGCAGTTCTTC. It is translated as CASSLVAGGRNEQFF.

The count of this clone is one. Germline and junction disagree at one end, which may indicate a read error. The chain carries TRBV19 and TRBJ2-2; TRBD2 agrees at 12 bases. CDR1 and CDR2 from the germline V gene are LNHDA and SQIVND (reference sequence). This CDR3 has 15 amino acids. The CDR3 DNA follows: TGTGCCAGTAGCCCCTCATCCCCTCTAGCGGGGGGGCTAGTTTTT. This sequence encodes CASSPSSPLAGGLVF.

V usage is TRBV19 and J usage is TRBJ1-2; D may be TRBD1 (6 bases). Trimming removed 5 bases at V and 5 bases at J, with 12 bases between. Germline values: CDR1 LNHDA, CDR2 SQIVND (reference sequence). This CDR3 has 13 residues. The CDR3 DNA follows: TGTGCCAGTAGTTTGGACAGCGGTTATGGCTACACCTTC. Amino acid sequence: CASSLDSGYGYTF.

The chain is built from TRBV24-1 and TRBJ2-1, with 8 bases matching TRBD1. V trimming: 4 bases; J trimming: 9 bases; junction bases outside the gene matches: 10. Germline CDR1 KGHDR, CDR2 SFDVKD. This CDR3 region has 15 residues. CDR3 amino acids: CATSDGTGFNREQFF. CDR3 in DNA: TGTGCCACCAGTGACGGGACAGGCTTTAATCGTGAGCAGTTCTTC.

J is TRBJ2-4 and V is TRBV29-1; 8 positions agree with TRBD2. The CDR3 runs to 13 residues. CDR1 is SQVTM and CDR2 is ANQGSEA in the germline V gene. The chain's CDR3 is CNFPRGGRVPQYF. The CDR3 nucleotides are TGCAACTTCCCCCGGGGGGGGCGCGTTCCACAGTACTTC.

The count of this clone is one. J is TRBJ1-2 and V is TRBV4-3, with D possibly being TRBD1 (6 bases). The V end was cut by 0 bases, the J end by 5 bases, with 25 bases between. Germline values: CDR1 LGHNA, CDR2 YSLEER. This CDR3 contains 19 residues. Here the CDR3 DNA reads TGCGCCAGCAGCCAAGAAGGCCCTTCTTCCGGGACACCCTATTATGGCTACACCTTC. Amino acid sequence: CASSQEGPSSGTPYYGYTF.

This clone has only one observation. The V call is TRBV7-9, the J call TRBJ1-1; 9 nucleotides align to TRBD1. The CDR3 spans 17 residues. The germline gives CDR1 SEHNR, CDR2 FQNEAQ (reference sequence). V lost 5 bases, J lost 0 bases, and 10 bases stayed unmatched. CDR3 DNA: TGTGCCAGCAGCCTCGTACAGGGGGCCGTACTGAACACTGAAGCTTTCTTT. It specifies CASSLVQGAVLNTEAFF.

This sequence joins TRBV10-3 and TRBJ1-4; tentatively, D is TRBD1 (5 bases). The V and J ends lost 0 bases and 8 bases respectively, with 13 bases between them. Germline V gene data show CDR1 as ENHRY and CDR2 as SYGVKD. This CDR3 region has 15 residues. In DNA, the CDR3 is TGTGCCATCAGTGAGTCGGGCGGGGACCGAGAAAAACTGTTTTTT. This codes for CAISESGGDREKLFF.

The CDR3 sequence is CASSFQGQGFGYTF. CDR3 bases: TGTGCCAGCAGCTTTCAGGGACAGGGCTTTGGCTACACCTTC. This chain joins TRBV7-2 and TRBJ1-2; 9 positions agree with TRBD1. This CDR3 has 14 residues. Germline assignment: CDR1 SGHTA and CDR2 FQGNSA. Germline trimming cut 3 bases from V and 7 bases from J; bases unmatched to any gene: 6.

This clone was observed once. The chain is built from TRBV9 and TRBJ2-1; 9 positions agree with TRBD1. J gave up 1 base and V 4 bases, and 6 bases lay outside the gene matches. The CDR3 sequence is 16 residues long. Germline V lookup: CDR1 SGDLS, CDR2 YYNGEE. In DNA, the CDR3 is TGTGCCAGCAGCCCTCCCGGGACAGGGTCCTACAATGAGCAGTTCTTC. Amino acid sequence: CASSPPGTGSYNEQFF.

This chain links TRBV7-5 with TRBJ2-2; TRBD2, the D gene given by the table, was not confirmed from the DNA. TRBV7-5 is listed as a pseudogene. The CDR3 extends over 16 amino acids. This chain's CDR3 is CVRSFLLAGAIRMLFF. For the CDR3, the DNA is TGTGTCAGAAGCTTTCTCCTAGCGGGGGCCATCCGTATGCTGTTTTTT.

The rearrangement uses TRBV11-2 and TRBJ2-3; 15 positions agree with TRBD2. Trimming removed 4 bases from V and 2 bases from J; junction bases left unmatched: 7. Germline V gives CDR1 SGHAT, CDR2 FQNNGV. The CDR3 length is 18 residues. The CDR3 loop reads CASSSPGLAGGSTDTQYF. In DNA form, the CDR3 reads TGTGCCAGCAGCTCGCCGGGACTAGCGGGGGGATCCACAGATACGCAGTATTTT.

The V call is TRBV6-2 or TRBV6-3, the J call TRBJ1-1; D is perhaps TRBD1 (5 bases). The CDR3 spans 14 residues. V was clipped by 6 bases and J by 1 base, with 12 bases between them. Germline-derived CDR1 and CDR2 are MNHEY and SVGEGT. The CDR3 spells CASSPAGGNTEAFF. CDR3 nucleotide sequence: TGTGCCAGCAGCCCCGCCGGGGGGAACACTGAAGCTTTCTTT.

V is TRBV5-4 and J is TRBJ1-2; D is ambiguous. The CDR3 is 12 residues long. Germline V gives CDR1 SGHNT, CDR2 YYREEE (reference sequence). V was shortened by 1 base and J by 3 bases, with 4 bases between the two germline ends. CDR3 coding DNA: TGTGCCAGCAGCTTGACGGACTATGGCTACACCTTC. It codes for CASSLTDYGYTF.

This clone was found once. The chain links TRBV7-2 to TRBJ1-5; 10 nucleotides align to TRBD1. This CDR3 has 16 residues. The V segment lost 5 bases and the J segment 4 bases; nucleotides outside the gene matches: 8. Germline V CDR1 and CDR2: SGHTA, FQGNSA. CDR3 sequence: CASSQTPGQGNQPQHF. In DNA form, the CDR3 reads TGTGCCAGCAGCCAAACCCCGGGACAGGGGAATCAGCCCCAGCATTTT.

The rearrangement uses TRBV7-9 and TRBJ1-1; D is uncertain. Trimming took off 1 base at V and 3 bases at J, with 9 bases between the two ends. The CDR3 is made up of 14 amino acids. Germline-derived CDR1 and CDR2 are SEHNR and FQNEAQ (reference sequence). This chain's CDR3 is CASSLVRYYTEAFF. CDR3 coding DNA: TGTGCCAGCAGCTTAGTGCGGTACTACACTGAAGCTTTCTTT.

The CDR3 protein is CASSDSPWGGSYNEQFF. The CDR3 DNA reads as TGTGCCAGCAGTGACTCCCCCTGGGGGGGCTCCTACAATGAGCAGTTCTTC. The V gene is TRBV6-4, the J gene TRBJ2-1, with TRBD2 identical over 7 bases. CDR1 and CDR2 (germline): MRHNA, SNTAGT. After removal of 0 bases from V and 0 bases from J, the junction contained 5 bases not matched to a gene. This CDR3 is 17 amino acids long.

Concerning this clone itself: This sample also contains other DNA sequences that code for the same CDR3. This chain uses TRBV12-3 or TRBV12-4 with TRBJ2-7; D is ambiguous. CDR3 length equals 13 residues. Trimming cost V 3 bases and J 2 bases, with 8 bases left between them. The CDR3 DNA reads TGTGCCAGCAGTTTTGGCACGACCTACGAGCAGTACTTC. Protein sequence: CASSFGTTYEQYF.

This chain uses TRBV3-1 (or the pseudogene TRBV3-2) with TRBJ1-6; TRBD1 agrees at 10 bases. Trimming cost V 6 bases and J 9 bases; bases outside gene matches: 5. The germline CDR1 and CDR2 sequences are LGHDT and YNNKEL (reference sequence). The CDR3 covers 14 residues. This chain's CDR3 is CASRRDRGSSPLHF. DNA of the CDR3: TGTGCCAGCAGAAGGGACAGGGGTAGTTCACCCCTCCACTTT.

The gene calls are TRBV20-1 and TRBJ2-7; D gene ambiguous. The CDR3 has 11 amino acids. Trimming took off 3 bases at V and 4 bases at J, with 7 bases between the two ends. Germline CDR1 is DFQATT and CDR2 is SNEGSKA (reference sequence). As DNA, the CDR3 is TGCAGTGCTAGCCGGAGTTACGAGCAGTACTTC. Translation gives CSASRSYEQYF.

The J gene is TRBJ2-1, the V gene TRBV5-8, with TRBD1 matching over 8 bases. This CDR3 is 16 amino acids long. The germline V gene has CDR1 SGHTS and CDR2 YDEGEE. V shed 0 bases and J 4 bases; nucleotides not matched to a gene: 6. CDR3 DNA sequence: TGTGCCAGCAGCTTGGTTAGGGGACAGGCTTACAATGAGCAGTTCTTC. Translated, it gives CASSLVRGQAYNEQFF.

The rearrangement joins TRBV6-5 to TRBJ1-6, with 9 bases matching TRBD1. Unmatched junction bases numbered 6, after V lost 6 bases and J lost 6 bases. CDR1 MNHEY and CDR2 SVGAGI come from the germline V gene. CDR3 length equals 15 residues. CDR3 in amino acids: CASSSGQGINSPLHF. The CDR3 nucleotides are TGTGCCAGCAGCTCCGGACAGGGGATTAATTCACCCCTCCACTTT.

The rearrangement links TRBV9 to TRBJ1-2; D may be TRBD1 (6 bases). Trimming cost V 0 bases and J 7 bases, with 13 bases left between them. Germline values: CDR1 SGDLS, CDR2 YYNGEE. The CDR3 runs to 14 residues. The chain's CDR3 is CASSVEQGVGGYTF. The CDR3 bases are TGTGCCAGCAGCGTAGAACAGGGAGTAGGTGGCTACACCTTC.

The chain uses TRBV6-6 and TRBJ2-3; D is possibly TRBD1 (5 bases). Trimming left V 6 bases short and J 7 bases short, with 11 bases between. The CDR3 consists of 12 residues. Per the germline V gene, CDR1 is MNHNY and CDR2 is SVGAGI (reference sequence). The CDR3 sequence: CASSPDTYTQYF. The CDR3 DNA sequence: TGTGCCAGCAGCCCGGACACCTATACGCAGTATTTT.

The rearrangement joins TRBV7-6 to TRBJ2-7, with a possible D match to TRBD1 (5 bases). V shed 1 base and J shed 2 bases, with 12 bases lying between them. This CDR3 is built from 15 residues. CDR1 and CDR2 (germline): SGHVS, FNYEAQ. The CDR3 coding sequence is TGTGCCAGCAGCTTAGGACAGACGGGCCCCTACGAGCAGTACTTC. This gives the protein CASSLGQTGPYEQYF.

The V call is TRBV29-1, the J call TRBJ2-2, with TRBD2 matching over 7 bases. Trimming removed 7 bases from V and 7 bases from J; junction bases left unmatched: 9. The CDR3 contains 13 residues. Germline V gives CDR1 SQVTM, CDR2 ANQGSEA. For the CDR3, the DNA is TGCAGCGCTACCGAGGGAGGGGTCGGGGAGCTGTTTTTT. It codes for CSATEGGVGELFF.

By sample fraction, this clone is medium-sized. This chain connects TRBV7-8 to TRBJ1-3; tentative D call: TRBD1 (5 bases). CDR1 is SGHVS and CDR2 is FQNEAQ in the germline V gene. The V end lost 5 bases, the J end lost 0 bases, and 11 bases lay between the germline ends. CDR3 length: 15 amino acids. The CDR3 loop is CASSPGHYSGNTIYF. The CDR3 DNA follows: TGTGCCAGCAGCCCTGGACATTACTCTGGAAACACCATATATTTT.